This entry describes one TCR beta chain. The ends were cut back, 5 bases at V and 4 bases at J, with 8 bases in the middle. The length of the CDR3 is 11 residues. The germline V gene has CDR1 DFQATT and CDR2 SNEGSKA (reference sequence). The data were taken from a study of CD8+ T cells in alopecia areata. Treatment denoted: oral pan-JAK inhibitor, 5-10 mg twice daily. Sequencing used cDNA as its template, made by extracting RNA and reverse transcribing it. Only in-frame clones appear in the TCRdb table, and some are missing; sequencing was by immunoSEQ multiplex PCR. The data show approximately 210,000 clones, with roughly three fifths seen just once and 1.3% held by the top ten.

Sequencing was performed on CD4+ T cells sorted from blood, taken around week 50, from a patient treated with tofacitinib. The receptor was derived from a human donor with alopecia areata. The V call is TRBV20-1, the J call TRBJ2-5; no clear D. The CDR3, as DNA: TGCAGTGCTGATTCCCTAGAGACCCAGTACTTC. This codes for CSADSLETQYF.